This is a list of T cell receptor beta chains from one sample in a study of cytomegalovirus exposure and HLA in healthy donors. Here immunoSEQ multiplex PCR was the method, and the copy in TCRdb shows in-frame clones only, minus some. The data contain around 150,000 clones, around 80% of them singletons. Sample: PBMCs. These receptors were obtained from a male donor in good health and CMV-seropositive. CDR3s include the opening cysteine and the closing phenylalanine or tryptophan. The D gene is left open where the match is weak. A clone size is listed for some rows: how often the clone was seen (once, few, many), or a class if it is expanded.

clone_size cdr3_length j_call v_call d_call cdr3_aa cdr3_nt
few 13 TRBJ1-2 TRBV5-8 NA CASESRGVVGYTF TGTGCCAGCGAGTCCAGGGGAGTAGTTGGCTACACCTTC
NA 19 TRBJ2-7 TRBV11-3 NA CASSTVNGHPPGAWYEQYF TGTGCCAGCAGCACTGTTAACGGCCACCCTCCGGGAGCATGGTACGAGCAGTACTTC
NA 12 TRBJ2-3 TRBV13 NA CASSSSTDTQYF TGTGCCAGCAGCTCCTCCACAGATACGCAGTATTTT
NA 14 TRBJ2-7 TRBV5-4 TRBD1 CASSPRQGAYEQYF TGTGCCAGCAGCCCAAGACAGGGAGCGTACGAGCAGTACTTC
NA 14 TRBJ1-1 TRBV7-3 NA CASSLFPMNTEAFF TGTGCCAGCAGCTTATTCCCTATGAACACTGAAGCTTTCTTT
NA 15 TRBJ2-3 TRBV18 NA CASSPGPNRSGTQYF TGTGCCAGCTCACCAGGGCCCAATCGTTCGGGGACGCAGTATTTT
NA 16 TRBJ2-7 TRBV21-1 NA CASSPGRVLSSYEQYF TGTGCCAGCAGCCCTGGGCGGGTCCTGAGCTCCTACGAGCAGTACTTC
NA 15 TRBJ1-1 TRBV7-9 NA CASSLAGKRGTEAFF TGTGCCAGCAGCTTGGCAGGAAAGCGGGGCACTGAAGCTTTCTTT
NA 13 TRBJ1-1 TRBV9 NA CASSVDGNTEAFF TGTGCCAGCAGCGTAGACGGGAACACTGAAGCTTTCTTT
NA 14 TRBJ1-1 TRBV9 NA CASSVGGGRTEAFF TGTGCCAGCAGCGTAGGCGGAGGTAGGACTGAAGCTTTCTTT
NA 14 TRBJ1-1 TRBV5-4 NA CASSFGQGDTEAFF TGTGCCAGCAGCTTTGGGCAGGGTGACACTGAAGCTTTCTTT
NA 15 TRBJ2-5 TRBV27 TRBD2 CASSALAGGPRTQYF TGTGCCAGCAGTGCACTAGCGGGAGGCCCCAGGACCCAGTACTTC
NA 17 TRBJ2-5 TRBV11-3 TRBD1 CASSPSSGTGIQETQYF TGTGCCAGCAGCCCGAGCTCCGGGACAGGGATCCAAGAGACCCAGTACTTC
NA 14 TRBJ2-5 TRBV19 NA CASSIVTGQETQYF TGTGCCAGTAGTATAGTTACAGGACAAGAGACCCAGTACTTC
NA 13 TRBJ1-1 TRBV18 TRBD1 CASSPGQGIEAFF TGTGCCAGCTCACCGGGACAGGGGATTGAAGCTTTCTTT
NA 14 TRBJ2-7 TRBV29-1 NA CSVEIPGASYEQYF TGCAGCGTTGAAATCCCGGGAGCCAGCTACGAGCAGTACTTC
NA 13 TRBJ1-2 TRBV4-2 NA CASSQAFNYGYTF TGTGCCAGCAGCCAAGCCTTCAACTATGGCTACACCTTC
NA 16 TRBJ2-7 TRBV18 TRBD2 CASSPPISGISYEQYF TGTGCCAGCTCACCACCGATTAGCGGGATCTCCTACGAGCAGTACTTC
NA 14 TRBJ2-1 TRBV7-6 NA CASSLTPGGNEQFF TGTGCCAGCAGCTTAACTCCAGGGGGGAATGAGCAGTTCTTC
NA 15 TRBJ1-5 TRBV19 TRBD1 CASSMGQGAWQPQHF TGTGCCAGTAGTATGGGACAGGGGGCTTGGCAGCCCCAGCATTTT
NA 18 TRBJ2-1 TRBV27 NA CASSLSGQGAEFYNEQFF TGTGCCAGCAGTTTATCGGGCCAAGGAGCGGAGTTCTACAATGAGCAGTTCTTC
few 19 TRBJ2-1 TRBV15 NA CATSSRKSGGGWGNREQFF TGTGCCACCAGCAGCCGGAAGAGTGGTGGGGGGTGGGGAAATCGAGAGCAGTTCTTC
NA 16 TRBJ2-1 TRBV14 TRBD2 CASSQAPGLVYNEQFF TGTGCCAGCAGCCAGGCACCGGGACTAGTCTACAATGAGCAGTTCTTC
NA 17 TRBJ2-7 TRBV11-3 NA CASSLIGRDWGTYEQYF TGTGCCAGCAGCTTAATAGGCCGGGACTGGGGAACCTACGAGCAGTACTTC